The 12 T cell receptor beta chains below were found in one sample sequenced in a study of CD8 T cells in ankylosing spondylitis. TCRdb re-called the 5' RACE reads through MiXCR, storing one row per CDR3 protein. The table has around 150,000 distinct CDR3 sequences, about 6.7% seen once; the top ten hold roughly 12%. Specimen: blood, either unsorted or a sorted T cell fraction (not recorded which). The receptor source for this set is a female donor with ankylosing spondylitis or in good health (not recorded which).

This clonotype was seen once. DNA of the CDR3: TGTGCCAGCAGCCGATTAGCGGTCCGACAGGGGGCTTGGACTGAAGCTTTCTTT. As protein: CASSRLAVRQGAWTEAFF. The chain is built from TRBV4-2 and TRBJ1-1; TRBD1 matches at 10 bases. V was pared by 4 bases and J by 5 bases, with 16 bases of the junction left unmatched. The CDR3 contains 18 residues. Germline CDR1 reads LGHNA; CDR2 reads YNFKEQ.

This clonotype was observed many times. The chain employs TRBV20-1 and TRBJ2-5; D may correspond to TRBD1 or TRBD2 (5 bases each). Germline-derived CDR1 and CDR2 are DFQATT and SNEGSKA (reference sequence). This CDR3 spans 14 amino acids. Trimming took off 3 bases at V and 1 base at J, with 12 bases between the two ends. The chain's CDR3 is CSASGTGPQETQYF. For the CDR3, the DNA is TGCAGTGCTAGTGGGACCGGGCCCCAAGAGACCCAGTACTTC.

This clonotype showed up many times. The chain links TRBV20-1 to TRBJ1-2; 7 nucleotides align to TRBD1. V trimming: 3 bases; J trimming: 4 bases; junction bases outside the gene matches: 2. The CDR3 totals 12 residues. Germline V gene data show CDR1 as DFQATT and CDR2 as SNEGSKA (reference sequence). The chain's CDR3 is CSASRDSYGYTF. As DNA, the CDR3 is TGCAGTGCTAGCCGGGACAGCTATGGCTACACCTTC.

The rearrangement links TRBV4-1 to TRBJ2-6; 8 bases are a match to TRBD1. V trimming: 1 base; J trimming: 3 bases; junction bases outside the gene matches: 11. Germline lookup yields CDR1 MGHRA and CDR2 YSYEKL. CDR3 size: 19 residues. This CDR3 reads CASSQASGGAVGGANVLTF. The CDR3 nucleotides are TGCGCCAGCAGCCAAGCCTCAGGGGGCGCGGTAGGTGGGGCCAACGTCCTGACTTTC.

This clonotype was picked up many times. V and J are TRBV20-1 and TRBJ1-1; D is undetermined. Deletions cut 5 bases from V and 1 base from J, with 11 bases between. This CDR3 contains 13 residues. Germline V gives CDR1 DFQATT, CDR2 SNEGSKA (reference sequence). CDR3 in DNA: TGCAGTGCTCGTAGACATTCGAACACTGAAGCTTTCTTT. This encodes CSARRHSNTEAFF.

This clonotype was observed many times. The CDR3 region is CASSLNTSPGGYTF. CDR3 nucleotide sequence: TGTGCCAGCAGTTTGAATACTTCCCCCGGTGGCTACACCTTC. This sequence joins TRBV12-3 or TRBV12-4 and TRBJ1-2; D ambiguous. The CDR3 is made up of 14 amino acids. V lost 3 bases to trimming and J lost 7 bases, with 15 bases between them.

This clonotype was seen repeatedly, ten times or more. CDR3 nucleotide sequence: TGCAGTGCCCGGGACAGGGGACGGAACACTGAAGCTTTCTTT. As protein: CSARDRGRNTEAFF. The chain is built from TRBV20-1 and TRBJ1-1, with 10 nucleotides matching TRBD1. V dropped 6 bases and J dropped 1; count of bases not matched to a gene: 5. The length of the CDR3 is 14 residues. Germline loops: CDR1 DFQATT, CDR2 SNEGSKA (reference sequence).

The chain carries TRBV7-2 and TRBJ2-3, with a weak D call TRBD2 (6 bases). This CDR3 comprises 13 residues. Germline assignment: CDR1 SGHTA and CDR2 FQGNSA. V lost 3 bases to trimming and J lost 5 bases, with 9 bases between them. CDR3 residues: CASSFQEGDTQYF. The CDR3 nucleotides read TGTGCCAGCAGCTTTCAGGAGGGAGATACGCAGTATTTT. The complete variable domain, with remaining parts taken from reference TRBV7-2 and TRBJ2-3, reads GAGVSQSPSNKVTEKGKDVELRCDPISGHTALYWYRQSLGQGLEFLIYFQGNSAPDKSGLPSDRFSAERTGGSVSTLTIQRTQQEDSAVYLCASSFQEGDTQYFGPGTRLTVL.

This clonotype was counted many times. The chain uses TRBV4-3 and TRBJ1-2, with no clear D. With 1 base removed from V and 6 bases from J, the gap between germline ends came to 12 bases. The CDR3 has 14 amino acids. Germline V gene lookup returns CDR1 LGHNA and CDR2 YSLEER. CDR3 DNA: TGCGCCAGCAGCCAAGGATGGTCCCAGGATGGCTACACCTTC. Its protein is CASSQGWSQDGYTF.

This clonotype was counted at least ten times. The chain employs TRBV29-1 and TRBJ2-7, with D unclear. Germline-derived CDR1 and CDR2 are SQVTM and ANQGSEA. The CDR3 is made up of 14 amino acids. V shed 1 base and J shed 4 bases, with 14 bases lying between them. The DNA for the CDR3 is TGCAGCGTTGAAGGTGACCGGGCAAAATACGAGCAGTACTTC. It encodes CSVEGDRAKYEQYF.

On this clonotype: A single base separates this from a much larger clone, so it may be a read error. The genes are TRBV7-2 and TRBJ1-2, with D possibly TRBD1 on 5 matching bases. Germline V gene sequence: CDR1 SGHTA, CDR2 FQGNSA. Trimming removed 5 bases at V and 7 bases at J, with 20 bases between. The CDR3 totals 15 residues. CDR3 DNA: TGTGCCAGCAGCCAGCCCCAGGGACCTTTTCCTGGCTACACCTTC. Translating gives CASSQPQGPFPGYTF.

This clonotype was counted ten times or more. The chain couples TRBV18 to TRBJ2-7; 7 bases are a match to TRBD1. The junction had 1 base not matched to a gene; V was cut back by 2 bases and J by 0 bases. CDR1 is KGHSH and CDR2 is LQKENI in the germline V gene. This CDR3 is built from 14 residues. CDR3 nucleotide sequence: TGTGCCAGCTCACCAAGGGACAGCTCCTACGAGCAGTACTTC. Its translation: CASSPRDSSYEQYF.